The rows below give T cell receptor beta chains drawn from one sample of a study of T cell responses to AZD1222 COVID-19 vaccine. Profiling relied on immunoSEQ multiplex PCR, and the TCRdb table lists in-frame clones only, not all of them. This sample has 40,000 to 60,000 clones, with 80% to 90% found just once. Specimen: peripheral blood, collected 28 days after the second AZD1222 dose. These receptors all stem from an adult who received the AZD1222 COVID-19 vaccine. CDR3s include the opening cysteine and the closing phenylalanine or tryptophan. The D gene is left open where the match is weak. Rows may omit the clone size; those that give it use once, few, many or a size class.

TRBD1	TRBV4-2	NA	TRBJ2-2	TGTGCCAGCAGCCGCCCCCTGACAGGGGATGGCACCGGGGAGCTGTTTTTT	CASSRPLTGDGTGELFF
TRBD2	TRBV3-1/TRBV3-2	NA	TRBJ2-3	TGTGCCAGCAGCCCGGGACTAGCGGGAGGGGGGGATACGCAGTATTTT	CASSPGLAGGGDTQYF
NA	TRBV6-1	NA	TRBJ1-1	TGTGCCAGCAGTGAAGCCCGAGCTTTCTTT	CASSEARAFF
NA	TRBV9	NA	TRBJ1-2	TGTGCCAGCAGCGTCTCCGGGACCCAACACTATGGCTACACCTTC	CASSVSGTQHYGYTF
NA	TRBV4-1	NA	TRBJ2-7	TGCGCCAGCAGCCAAGTTAGGTACTACGAGCAGTACTTC	CASSQVRYYEQYF
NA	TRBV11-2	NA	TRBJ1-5	TGTGCCAGCAGCGCGGGGGGTCTCTATCAGCCCCAGCATTTT	CASSAGGLYQPQHF
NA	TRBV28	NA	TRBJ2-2	TGTGCCAGCAGTTTATCTGGAACGACGAACACCGGGGAGCTGTTTTTT	CASSLSGTTNTGELFF
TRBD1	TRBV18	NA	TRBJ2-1	TGTGCCAGCTCCCTTCCTCCCGGGACAGTTTCCTACAATGAGCAGTTCTTC	CASSLPPGTVSYNEQFF
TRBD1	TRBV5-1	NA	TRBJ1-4	TGCGCCAGCAGCTTGGTTAGGGGGCTCTCTAATGAAAAACTGTTTTTT	CASSLVRGLSNEKLFF
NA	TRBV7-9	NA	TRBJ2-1	TGTGCCAGCAGCCTATTGGGTGGGTTAGGAGGGCCTAGCCATGAGCAGTTCTTC	CASSLLGGLGGPSHEQFF
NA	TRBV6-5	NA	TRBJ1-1	TGTGCCAGCAGTTACTTCAGAACAGCGAACACTGAAGCTTTCTTT	CASSYFRTANTEAFF
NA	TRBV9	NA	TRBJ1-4	TGTGCCAGCAGCGTATGGGGGGCCGATGAAAAACTGTTTTTT	CASSVWGADEKLFF
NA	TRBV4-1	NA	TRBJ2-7	TGCGCCAGCAGCGATAGATTGGGATACGAGCAGTACTTC	CASSDRLGYEQYF
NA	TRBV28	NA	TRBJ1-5	TGTGCCAGCAGTTTACCCGGGGGCAGCAATCAGCCCCAGCATTTT	CASSLPGGSNQPQHF
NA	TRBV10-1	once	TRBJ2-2	TGCGCCAGCAGTGAGACCCGAACGACGAACACCGGGGAGCTGTTTTTT	CASSETRTTNTGELFF
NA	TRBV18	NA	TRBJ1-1	TGTGCCAGCTCACTCGCAGGGAGCGCTGAAGCTTTCTTT	CASSLAGSAEAFF
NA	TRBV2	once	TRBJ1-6	TGTGCCAGCAATTCGAGGCTCTATAATTCACCCCTCCACTTT	CASNSRLYNSPLHF
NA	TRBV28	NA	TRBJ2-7	TGTGCCAGCAGTTTGTCAGCGGAGACCTACGAGCAGTACTTC	CASSLSAETYEQYF
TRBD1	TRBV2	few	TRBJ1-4	TGTGCCAGCGCCCGACCCGGGACAGGGGAAAAACTGTTTTTT	CASARPGTGEKLFF
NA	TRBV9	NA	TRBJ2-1	TGTGCCAGCAGCGCACGGGCGGACAACTACAATGAGCAGTTCTTC	CASSARADNYNEQFF
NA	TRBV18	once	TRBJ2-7	TGTGCCAGCTCACCTGGACGGGCCTACGAGCAGTACTTC	CASSPGRAYEQYF
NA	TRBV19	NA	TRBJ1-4	TGTGCCAGTAGCCCGGCCGGTTTGCTTAATGAAAAACTGTTTTTT	CASSPAGLLNEKLFF
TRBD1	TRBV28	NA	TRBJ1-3	TGTGCCAGCAGACTGGGACAGCAAAACACCATATATTTT	CASRLGQQNTIYF
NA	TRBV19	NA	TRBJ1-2	TGTGCCAGCAACCGGGACGGAAACTATGGCTACACCTTC	CASNRDGNYGYTF
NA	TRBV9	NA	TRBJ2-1	TGTGCCAGCAGCGTAGATCGATGGGAGACCCGGAATGAGCAGTTCTTC	CASSVDRWETRNEQFF
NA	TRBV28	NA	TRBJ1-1	TGTGCCAGCGGCACGCTTTGGGGGCAGCTGAACACTGAAGCTTTCTTT	CASGTLWGQLNTEAFF
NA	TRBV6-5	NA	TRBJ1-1	TGTGCCAGCAGGGAGGGGGGGGCCACTGAAGCTTTCTTT	CASREGGATEAFF
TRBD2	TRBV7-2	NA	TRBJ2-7	TGTGCCAGCAGCTTGAGACTAGCGGGAGGGCGGGAGGAGCAGTACTTC	CASSLRLAGGREEQYF